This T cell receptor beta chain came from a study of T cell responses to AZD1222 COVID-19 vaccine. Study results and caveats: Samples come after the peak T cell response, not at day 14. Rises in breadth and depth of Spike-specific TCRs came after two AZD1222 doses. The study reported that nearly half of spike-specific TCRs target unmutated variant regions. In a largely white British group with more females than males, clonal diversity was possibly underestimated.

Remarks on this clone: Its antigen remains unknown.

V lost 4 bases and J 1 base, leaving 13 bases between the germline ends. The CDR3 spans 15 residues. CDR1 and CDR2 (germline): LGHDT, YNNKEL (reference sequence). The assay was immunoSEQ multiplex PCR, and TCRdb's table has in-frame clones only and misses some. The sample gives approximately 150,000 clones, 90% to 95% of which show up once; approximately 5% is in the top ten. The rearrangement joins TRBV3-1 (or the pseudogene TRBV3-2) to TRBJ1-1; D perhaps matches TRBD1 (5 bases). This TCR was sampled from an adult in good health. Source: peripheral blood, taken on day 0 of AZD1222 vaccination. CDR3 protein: CASSPTPQGNTEAFF. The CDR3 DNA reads TGTGCCAGCAGCCCCACCCCTCAGGGGAACACTGAAGCTTTCTTT.